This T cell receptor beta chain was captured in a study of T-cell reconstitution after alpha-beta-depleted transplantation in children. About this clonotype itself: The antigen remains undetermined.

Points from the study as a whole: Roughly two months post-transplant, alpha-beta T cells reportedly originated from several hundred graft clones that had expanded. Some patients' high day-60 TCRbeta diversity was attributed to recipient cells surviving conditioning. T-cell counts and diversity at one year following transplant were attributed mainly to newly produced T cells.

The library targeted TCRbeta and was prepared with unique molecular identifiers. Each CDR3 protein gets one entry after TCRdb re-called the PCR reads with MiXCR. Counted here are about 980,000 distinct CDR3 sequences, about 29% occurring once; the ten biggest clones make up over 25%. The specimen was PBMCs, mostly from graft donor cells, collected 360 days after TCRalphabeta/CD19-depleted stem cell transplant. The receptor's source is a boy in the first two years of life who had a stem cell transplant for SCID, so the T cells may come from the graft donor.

The CDR3 DNA is TGCGCCAGCAGCCAAGATGGGTCAGCAAGGACGGATACGCAGTATTTT. This gives the protein CASSQDGSARTDTQYF. V usage is TRBV4-1 and J usage is TRBJ2-3, with D unresolved. The CDR3 extends over 16 amino acids. Germline lookup yields CDR1 MGHRA and CDR2 YSYEKL. Trimming cost V 0 bases and J 6 bases, with 16 bases left between them.